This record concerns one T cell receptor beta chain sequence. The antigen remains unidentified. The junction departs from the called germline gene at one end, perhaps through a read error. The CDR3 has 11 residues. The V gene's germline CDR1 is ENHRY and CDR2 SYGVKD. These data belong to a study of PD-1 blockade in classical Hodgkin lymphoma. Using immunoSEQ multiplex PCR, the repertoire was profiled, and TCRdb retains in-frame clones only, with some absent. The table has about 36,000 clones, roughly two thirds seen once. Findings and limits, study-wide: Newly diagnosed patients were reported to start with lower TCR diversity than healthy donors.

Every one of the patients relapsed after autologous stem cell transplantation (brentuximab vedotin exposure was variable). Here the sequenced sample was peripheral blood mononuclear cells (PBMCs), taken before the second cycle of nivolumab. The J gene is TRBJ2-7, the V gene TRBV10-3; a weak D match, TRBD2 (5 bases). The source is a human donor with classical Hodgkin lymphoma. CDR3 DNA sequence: TGTGCCATCGGTGAGGGCTACGAGCAGTACTTC. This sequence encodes CAIGEGYEQYF.